The 31 T cell receptor beta chains given below trace back to one sample, sequenced in a study of a mutant IDH1 vaccine in newly diagnosed glioma. The time point was: baseline, week 1 (first vaccination visit). Indicated treatment: pre-vaccination baseline after standard-of-care therapy. The protocol was immunoSEQ multiplex PCR, while the TCRdb copy is restricted to in-frame clones and leaves out a portion. The data contain over 30,000 clones, 65% to 80% of them singletons. Source: peripheral blood mononuclear cells (PBMCs), taken from a glioma patient treated with radiotherapy, temozolomide or both. The receptors derive from a man aged 45-65 years with glioma. Some clones in this sample may be carry-over from other donors' samples.

V and J are TRBV30 and TRBJ1-2, with D uncertain. Germline assignment: CDR1 GTSNPN and CDR2 SVGIG (reference sequence). The CDR3 runs 14 residues. Trimming stripped 3 bases from V and 9 bases from J, with 20 bases between. This chain's CDR3 is CAWRYLQEGSRYTF. DNA of the CDR3: TGTGCCTGGAGGTACCTGCAGGAAGGTTCGCGCTACACCTTC.

The V gene is TRBV5-6, the J gene TRBJ2-2; 7 bases map to TRBD1. V lost 9 bases, J lost 8 bases, and 10 bases stayed unmatched. From germline, CDR1 is SGHDT and CDR2 YYEEEE. The CDR3 sequence is 13 residues long. The CDR3 sequence is CATIKGAKGELFF. CDR3 DNA: TGTGCCACCATAAAGGGGGCCAAAGGGGAGCTGTTTTTT.

Worth noting for this clone: A read error may account for a junction end that differs from germline. The chain employs TRBV7-7 and TRBJ2-7; tentative D call: TRBD1 (6 bases). This CDR3 has 14 residues. Per the germline V gene, CDR1 is SSHAT and CDR2 is FNYEAQ (reference sequence). The CDR3 is CASSLGQGNHEQYF. For the CDR3, the DNA is TGTGCTAGCAGCTTAGGTCAGGGGAACCACGAGCAGTACTTC.

The rearrangement links TRBV5-5 to TRBJ2-7; the D is unclear. V lost 3 bases to trimming and J lost 3 bases, with 4 bases between them. The CDR3 extends over 11 amino acids. From germline, CDR1 is SGHKS and CDR2 YYEKEE (reference sequence). CDR3 sequence: CASSSNYEQYF. In DNA, the CDR3 is TGTGCCAGCAGCTCAAACTACGAGCAGTACTTC.

This rearrangement joins TRBV18 to TRBJ2-2, with 14 bases that match TRBD2. V dropped 6 bases and J dropped 4; count of bases not matched to a gene: 13. Germline V lookup: CDR1 KGHSH, CDR2 LQKENI. There are 19 residues in the CDR3. CDR3 region: CASSRPPSGLAGVTGELFF. The CDR3 nucleotides are TGTGCCAGCTCCCGGCCACCGTCGGGACTAGCGGGAGTCACCGGGGAGCTGTTTTTT.

The gene calls are TRBV4-3 and TRBJ1-5, with 9 bases aligning to TRBD1. The ends lost 4 bases at V and 5 bases at J; junction bases unmatched: 3. Germline V CDR1 and CDR2: LGHNA, YSLEER. The CDR3 extends over 14 amino acids. CDR3 protein: CASSLRTGDQPQHF. For the CDR3, the DNA is TGCGCCAGCAGCCTTAGGACAGGGGATCAGCCCCAGCATTTT.

The V and J genes are TRBV10-3 and TRBJ2-5; maybe TRBD1 (5 bases). Germline V gene sequence: CDR1 ENHRY, CDR2 SYGVKD. V lost 6 bases and J lost 0, with 11 bases in between. The CDR3 loop spans 14 amino acids. The DNA of the CDR3 is TGTGCCATCAGAGAAGACAGTAACCAAGAGACCCAGTACTTC. Translating gives CAIREDSNQETQYF.

This clone has only a few counts. The rearrangement joins TRBV14 to TRBJ1-3; D ambiguous. Germline V gene sequence: CDR1 SGHDN, CDR2 FVKESK. This CDR3 is built from 13 residues. V lost 5 bases, J lost 5 bases, and 10 bases lay in between. The CDR3 loop reads CASSIIARNTIYF. The CDR3 DNA is TGTGCCAGCAGCATTATCGCAAGAAACACCATATATTTT.

This clone was counted between two and nine times. CDR3 region: CASTGGTEAFF. CDR3 in DNA: TGTGCCAGCACCGGGGGGACTGAAGCTTTCTTT. The chain carries TRBV25-1 and TRBJ1-1; possible D gene TRBD1, 5 bases. Germline CDR1 reads MGHDK; CDR2 reads SYGVNS. Trimming took off 7 bases at V and 5 bases at J, with 8 bases between the two ends. This CDR3 comprises 11 residues.

The chain joins TRBV7-9 to TRBJ1-4; 8 nucleotides match TRBD1. The CDR3 contains 15 residues. CDR1 is SEHNR and CDR2 is FQNEAQ in the germline V gene (reference sequence). V trimming: 3 bases; J trimming: 4 bases; junction bases outside the gene matches: 4. The DNA for the CDR3 is TGTGCCAGCAGCTTCTGGGACAGGATTAATGAAAAACTGTTTTTT. It codes for CASSFWDRINEKLFF.

This clone has only one observation. The CDR3 loop reads CASTQGGRARKYF. The CDR3 region has the DNA TGTGCCAGCACCCAGGGGGGCCGGGCGAGGAAGTACTTC. This chain uses TRBV6-5 with TRBJ2-5; possible D gene TRBD1, 7 bases. Trimming left V 7 bases short and J 12 bases short, with 21 bases between. This CDR3 spans 13 amino acids. Germline loops: CDR1 MNHEY, CDR2 SVGAGI.

V and J are TRBV2 and TRBJ1-2; D unclear. Looked up from germline, CDR1 is SNHLY and CDR2 is FYNNEI. V was pared by 6 bases and J by 6 bases, with 17 bases between. The CDR3 spans 14 residues. The CDR3 nucleotides read TGTGCCAGCAGCCAACTACTCGTAGCCAATGGCTACACCTTC. Translated, it gives CASSQLLVANGYTF. The variable domain in full, completed from reference TRBV2 and TRBJ1-2, reads EPEVTQTPSHQVTQMGQEVILRCVPISNHLYFYWYRQILGQKVEFLVSFYNNEISEKSEIFDDQFSVERPDGSNFTLKIRSTKLEDSAMYFCASSQLLVANGYTFGSGTRLTVV.

This chain joins TRBV29-1 and TRBJ2-1, with 9 bases lining up with TRBD2. The germline gives CDR1 SQVTM, CDR2 ANQGSEA. The CDR3 is made up of 17 amino acids. The V segment lost 3 bases and the J segment 1 base; nucleotides outside the gene matches: 10. The CDR3 sequence: CSVDGRGGLSSYNEQFF. CDR3 sequence (DNA): TGCAGCGTTGACGGGCGGGGGGGCCTGAGTTCCTACAATGAGCAGTTCTTC.

The rearrangement uses TRBV18 and TRBJ1-5, with D unresolved. V gave up 1 base and J gave up 5 bases, with 12 bases separating them. In germline, CDR1 is KGHSH, CDR2 LQKENI. This CDR3 contains 15 residues. The CDR3 DNA reads as TGTGCCAGCTCACCACGGTTAGGATCGGATCAGCCCCAGCATTTT. It specifies CASSPRLGSDQPQHF.

The chain joins TRBV5-1 to TRBJ2-3; D is unclear. The CDR3 extends over 16 amino acids. The germline gives CDR1 SGHRS, CDR2 YFSETQ. V lost 4 bases and J 1 base, leaving 16 bases between the germline ends. The CDR3 is CASSTRALTGTDTQYF. CDR3 sequence (DNA): TGCGCCAGCAGCACCCGGGCTCTGACGGGCACAGATACGCAGTATTTT.

This sequence joins TRBV6-5 and TRBJ2-7, with D possibly being TRBD1 or TRBD2 (5 bases each). The CDR3 sequence is 15 residues long. The germline V gene encodes CDR1 MNHEY and CDR2 SVGAGI. The V end was cut by 2 bases, the J end by 0 bases, with 11 bases between. The CDR3 region is CASSYPGRSSYEQYF. CDR3 DNA sequence: TGTGCCAGCAGTTACCCGGGGCGGAGCTCCTACGAGCAGTACTTC.

This clone was counted between two and nine times. This chain joins TRBV6-1 and TRBJ1-5; D gene uncertain. The V end lost 2 bases, the J end lost 7 bases, and 12 bases lay between the germline ends. Germline V gives CDR1 MNHNS, CDR2 SASEGT. This CDR3 contains 14 residues. CDR3 bases: TGTGCCAGCAGTGAAAGTCGGTACGGCCAGCCCCAGCATTTT. Protein: CASSESRYGQPQHF.

V and J are TRBV7-2 and TRBJ2-2; D unclear. Trimming took 3 bases from V and 5 from J, leaving 4 bases between them. CDR1 and CDR2 from the germline V gene are SGHTA and FQGNSA. This CDR3 comprises 12 residues. The CDR3 loop reads CASSFGTGELFF. CDR3 coding DNA: TGTGCCAGCAGCTTTGGAACCGGGGAGCTGTTTTTT.

This sequence joins TRBV14 and TRBJ2-4; tentative D call: TRBD1 (6 bases). The CDR3 length is 14 residues. In germline, CDR1 is SGHDN, CDR2 FVKESK. V lost 6 bases to trimming and J lost 8 bases, with 17 bases between them. For the CDR3, the DNA is TGTGCCAGCAGTCCCCGGGACAAAGAGGACATTCAGTACTTC. Translated: CASSPRDKEDIQYF.

The genes are TRBV18 and TRBJ2-5; no reliable D call. CDR3 length: 14 residues. Between the trimmed V and J ends, which lost 0 bases and 4 bases, there was a span of 9 bases. In germline, CDR1 is KGHSH, CDR2 LQKENI. The CDR3 is CASSPPSDGETQYF. For the CDR3, the DNA is TGTGCCAGCTCACCACCGTCGGACGGAGAGACCCAGTACTTC.

The chain is built from TRBV20-1 and TRBJ1-1; D remains unclear. From germline, CDR1 is DFQATT and CDR2 SNEGSKA (reference sequence). The CDR3 consists of 11 residues. V shed 3 bases and J shed 8 bases, with 10 bases lying between them. The CDR3 DNA is TGCAGTGCTAGGGAATCTGGCGAAGCTTTCTTT. Translating gives CSARESGEAFF.

The gene calls are TRBV2 and TRBJ1-4, with D hard to call. There are 13 residues in the CDR3. CDR1 is SNHLY, CDR2 FYNNEI, per germline. The V gene lost 1 base and the J gene lost 6 bases, with 6 bases spanning the gap. CDR3 region: CASSEGSDEKLFF. CDR3 coding DNA: TGTGCCAGCAGTGAAGGAAGTGATGAAAAACTGTTTTTT. The variable domain in full, with the rest retrieved from reference TRBV2 and TRBJ1-4, is EPEVTQTPSHQVTQMGQEVILRCVPISNHLYFYWYRQILGQKVEFLVSFYNNEISEKSEIFDDQFSVERPDGSNFTLKIRSTKLEDSAMYFCASSEGSDEKLFFGSGTQLSVL.

This sequence joins TRBV5-6 and TRBJ1-2, with D perhaps TRBD1 (6 bases). Trimming took off 7 bases at V and 2 bases at J, with 18 bases between the two ends. Germline values: CDR1 SGHDT, CDR2 YYEEEE. CDR3 length: 15 amino acids. Here the CDR3 DNA reads TGTGCCAGCGAGGGACCCTCGACAGGAAACTATGGCTACACCTTC. Translated, it gives CASEGPSTGNYGYTF.

This clone turned up a few times. The chain uses TRBV20-1 and TRBJ2-7; D uncertain. Per the germline V gene, CDR1 is DFQATT and CDR2 is SNEGSKA (reference sequence). V was clipped by 3 bases and J by 4 bases, with 7 bases between them. The CDR3 is 11 amino acids. The CDR3 loop reads CSASKAYEQYF. Written as DNA, the CDR3 is TGCAGTGCTAGTAAGGCTTACGAGCAGTACTTC.

Only one count was recorded for this clone. The J gene is TRBJ2-3, the V gene TRBV30; TRBD1 might be the D (6 bases). The CDR3 is 11 residues long. The germline V gene has CDR1 GTSNPN and CDR2 SVGIG (reference sequence). Trimming pared 5 bases from V and 10 bases from J, leaving 13 bases between. CDR3 amino acids: CAWGTGNSQYF. The DNA of the CDR3 is TGTGCCTGGGGCACAGGGAACTCGCAGTATTTT.

V and J are TRBV25-1 and TRBJ2-5, with a tentative D call TRBD2 (5 bases). The CDR3 contains 17 residues. Germline V lookup: CDR1 MGHDK, CDR2 SYGVNS. Trimming shortened V by 0 bases and J by 4 bases, and 18 bases separated the two germline ends. Here the CDR3 reads CASSEYSPLRVGETQYF. DNA of the CDR3: TGTGCCAGCAGTGAATACTCGCCCCTGAGGGTCGGAGAGACCCAGTACTTC.

The rearrangement uses TRBV7-9 and TRBJ1-1; D unclear. CDR3 length: 12 residues. Trimming removed 2 bases from V and 3 bases from J, with 4 bases in between. Germline values: CDR1 SEHNR, CDR2 FQNEAQ (reference sequence). The CDR3 DNA reads TGTGCCAGCAGCTTACAGGACACTGAAGCTTTCTTT. It encodes CASSLQDTEAFF.

The CDR3 here is CASRKGTGDDYEQYF. The CDR3 DNA follows: TGTGCCAGCAGGAAGGGGACAGGTGATGACTACGAGCAGTACTTC. The chain combines TRBV6-6 with TRBJ2-7; 8 nucleotides align to TRBD1. The length of the CDR3 is 15 residues. Trimming at V came to 6 bases and at J to 3 bases, leaving 10 bases not matched to a gene. Germline V lookup: CDR1 MNHNY, CDR2 SVGAGI (reference sequence).

The CDR3 nucleotides are TGTGCCAGCAGTATGGACAGGTCCATCTATGGCTACACCTTC. This codes for CASSMDRSIYGYTF. The rearrangement joins TRBV6-1 to TRBJ1-2, with 7 bases fitting TRBD1. The germline V gene encodes CDR1 MNHNS and CDR2 SASEGT. The CDR3 consists of 14 residues. V lost 5 bases and J lost 4; bases outside the gene matches: 7.

The CDR3 reads CACPEGTTDTQYF. CDR3 DNA: TGTGCCTGCCCTGAGGGCACCACAGATACGCAGTATTTT. This chain joins TRBV14 and TRBJ2-3; possibly TRBD2 for D (5 bases). The CDR3 sequence is 13 residues long. In germline, CDR1 is SGHDN, CDR2 FVKESK. V was clipped by 11 bases and J by 2 bases, with 14 bases between them.

V and J are TRBV2 and TRBJ1-2; 8 bases map to TRBD1. Germline values: CDR1 SNHLY, CDR2 FYNNEI. V was pared by 6 bases and J by 8 bases, with 8 bases of the junction left unmatched. The CDR3 extends over 13 amino acids. The CDR3 reads CASSDTGGDGYTF. Written as DNA, the CDR3 is TGTGCCAGCAGCGATACAGGGGGGGACGGCTACACCTTC.